This T cell receptor (beta chain) was observed in a study of T-cell memory formation after mild COVID-19. About the research overall: Clusters of TCRs were largely donor specific.

TCRdb recomputed calls from the 5' RACE reads with MiXCR, one row per CDR3 protein. The top ten clones hold under 25% of a sample with hundreds of thousands of distinct CDR3 sequences, 16% of them seen once. Study observations and caveats: A balance of CD4 and CD8 characterized clones contracting day 15 to 85, whereas later expanders leaned CD4+. Second-wave clones with a day 37 peak had unconfirmed SARS-CoV-2 specificity.

The CDR3 spans 19 residues. Germline trimming cut 4 bases from V and 3 bases from J; bases unmatched to any gene: 13. This clonotype was seen only a few times. The antigen is not known. Sequenced: PBMCs or a T cell subset sorted from them (not recorded which). J is TRBJ1-5 and V is TRBV12-3 or TRBV12-4, with 12 bases lining up with TRBD1. This receptor was identified in a man between 18 and 35 years old who had mild COVID-19 (a few samples of this study predate the infection). Cell type and time point are not known. The CDR3 coding sequence is TGTGCCAGCAGTTCCGGGACCGGGACAGGGGGCCAGGTCAATCAGCCCCAGCATTTT. Translated: CASSSGTGTGGQVNQPQHF.